This T cell receptor beta chain was documented in a study of graft-versus-host responses after intestinal transplantation listed by TCRdb under 2021. With respect to the entire study: The transplants that recipients got were multivisceral, liver-intestinal, or isolated intestinal. Every recipient was given anti-thymocyte globulin induction, then maintenance tacrolimus and steroids for 3 to 4 years. After intestinal transplantation, graft-versus-host and host-versus-graft alloreactive T cell clones in the graft, circulation and bone marrow were tracked using bulk TCR-beta CDR3 sequencing. To identify alloreactive clones, pre-transplant mixed lymphocyte reaction products were sequenced and then compared with unstimulated pre-transplant donor and recipient T cells. The cohort enrolled some 23 intestinal transplant recipients including one retransplant, and 3 patients lacking pretransplant specimens were excluded. A peak of at least 4% donor T cells among recipient peripheral blood mononuclear cells was the definition used for donor T cell macrochimerism. Instead of going to the commercial service, samples from a few later patients were sequenced in-house on an Illumina MiSeq and processed with MiXCR. On the study overall, not on this receptor specifically: Early after transplant, declines in HvG clones were associated with peak levels of circulating GvH clones. GvH clones were detected in recipient bone marrow, and some of these GvH clones were observed earlier in ileal mucosa or blood, consistent with an intestinal mucosal origin. The relatively low number and heterogeneity of intestinal transplant patients limited the conclusions. Patients with donor T cell macrochimerism had high GvH to HvG T cell clonal ratios in their allografts.

A word on this clone: Its recognized antigen is unknown. No per-base quality is available; no much larger clone lies one base away.

The time point label for this specimen denotes: cells obtained before transplantation from donor or recipient. CD3+CD4+ and CD3+CD8+ populations were FACS-sorted from unstimulated pre-transplant donor and recipient cells taken from spleen or lymph nodes. Between the V and J ends, shortened by 1 base and 1 base respectively, the junction contains 11 bases. From its cysteine to its phenylalanine, the CDR3 spans 16 amino acids. The entry retains the CDR3 DNA only, 48 bases that are in frame from base 1. Taken from the germline V gene, the CDR1 and CDR2 loops are MGHRA and YSYEKL. The library was prepared using the immunoSEQ multiplex PCR assay. For most patients, genomic DNA was isolated with the Qiagen DNeasy Blood and Tissue Kit and shipped frozen to Adaptive Biotechnologies for TCR sequencing. Adaptive Biotechnologies carried out high-throughput TCR-beta CDR3 sequencing of genomic DNA for most patients. The published analysis was carried out like this. TCR sequencing data for over 15 patients were retrieved from Adaptive's ImmunoSEQ software; a few other patients were processed with MiXCR and VDJtools. To correct CD4 versus CD8 sorting errors, any sequence found in both subsets at a frequency ratio below 5:1 was removed. CDR3 nucleotide sequences shared between donor and recipient were removed because their origin could not be assigned. To count as alloreactive, a clone needed at least 2-fold expansion over unstimulated cells and a minimum CFSE-low frequency of 0.002% (template counts) or 0.001% (read counts). Mappable clones were those detected in sequenced pre-transplant spleen, lymph node, or MLR CFSE-low populations of the donor or recipient. The cumulative frequency of alloreactive clones was calculated as a percentage of all sequences, weighted by copy number. Sourced from immuneACCESS, this table was stored by TCRdb with only in-frame sequences that have V and J called. A share of the clones is absent; for the studies checked, an unresolved V gene accounts for under half, and the remainder has no known explanation. That table supplies the V and J calls and clone size; D and trimming were determined from the DNA. The sample records nearly 110,000 clones, over 80% of which are singletons. Of the sample, over 0.55% is held by the ten largest clones.

Recombination connected TRBV4-1 to TRBJ1-5; TRBD1 could be the D gene, as 5 bases match. The source material was unstimulated CD4+ T cells sorted from spleen or lymph node cells, sampled before transplant. This receptor was identified in a human donor who was the organ donor for an intestinal transplant. CDR3 sequence: CASSQVPGDSNQPQHF. The base sequence is TGCGCCAGCAGCCAAGTTCCCGGGGACAGCAATCAGCCCCAGCATTTT.